A selection of T cell receptor beta chains follows, all from one sample in a study of blood T cell repertoires in COVID-19. Assay used: immunoSEQ multiplex PCR; TCRdb lists only in-frame clones, some missing. The sample contains some 250,000 clones, about four fifths of which appear only once. The sequenced sample consisted of peripheral blood. The receptors stem from an elderly man with acute or convalescent COVID-19. Both conserved end residues are part of each CDR3. The order of the fields is J gene, V gene, D gene, CDR3 protein, CDR3 DNA. The D gene is left open where the match is weak.

j_gene: TRBJ2-3; v_gene: TRBV7-2; d_gene: .; CDR3aa: CASSPTQISTDTQYF; CDR3nt: TGTGCCAGCAGCCCAACCCAGATTAGCACAGATACGCAGTATTTT
j_gene: TRBJ2-3; v_gene: TRBV3-1/TRBV3-2; d_gene: TRBD2; CDR3aa: CASSRTSGGATDTQYF; CDR3nt: TGTGCCAGCAGCCGGACTAGCGGGGGGGCCACAGATACGCAGTATTTT
j_gene: TRBJ1-6; v_gene: TRBV3-1/TRBV3-2; d_gene: TRBD1; CDR3aa: CASSRYGQGEGSPLHF; CDR3nt: TGTGCCAGCAGCCGCTATGGACAGGGGGAGGGGTCACCCCTCCACTTT
j_gene: TRBJ1-5; v_gene: TRBV2; d_gene: TRBD1; CDR3aa: CASSSDRESQPQHF; CDR3nt: TGTGCCAGCAGCTCTGACAGGGAAAGTCAGCCCCAGCATTTT
j_gene: TRBJ2-3; v_gene: TRBV11-2; d_gene: .; CDR3aa: CASSLDLSTDTQYF; CDR3nt: TGTGCCAGCAGCTTAGATTTGAGTACAGATACGCAGTATTTT
j_gene: TRBJ2-1; v_gene: TRBV5-1; d_gene: TRBD2; CDR3aa: CASSFILAGAPPYNEQFF; CDR3nt: TGCGCCAGCAGCTTTATCCTAGCGGGAGCTCCCCCCTACAATGAGCAGTTCTTC
j_gene: TRBJ1-4; v_gene: TRBV7-2; d_gene: .; CDR3aa: CASSSGEKLFF; CDR3nt: TGTGCCAGCAGCTCTGGCGAAAAACTGTTTTTT
j_gene: TRBJ2-1; v_gene: TRBV18; d_gene: TRBD1; CDR3aa: CASSPGTGADNNEQFF; CDR3nt: TGTGCCAGCTCACCCGGGACAGGGGCAGACAACAATGAGCAGTTCTTC
j_gene: TRBJ1-2; v_gene: TRBV19; d_gene: .; CDR3aa: CASSIAPTNIYGYTF; CDR3nt: TGTGCCAGTAGTATAGCTCCGACAAATATCTATGGCTACACCTTC
j_gene: TRBJ1-6; v_gene: TRBV11-2; d_gene: .; CDR3aa: CASSLGGGSPLHF; CDR3nt: TGTGCCAGCAGCTTAGGGGGGGGGTCACCCCTCCACTTT
j_gene: TRBJ2-7; v_gene: TRBV18; d_gene: .; CDR3aa: CASSPVGGAGSYEQYF; CDR3nt: TGTGCCAGCTCACCAGTCGGAGGGGCCGGCTCCTACGAGCAGTACTTC
j_gene: TRBJ2-7; v_gene: TRBV7-8; d_gene: .; CDR3aa: CASSSRTAGGRPSYEQYF; CDR3nt: TGTGCCAGCAGCTCCAGAACCGCCGGGGGGCGACCTAGCTACGAGCAGTACTTC
j_gene: TRBJ2-5; v_gene: TRBV7-2; d_gene: TRBD2; CDR3aa: CASSQTSGGKIETQYF; CDR3nt: TGTGCCAGCAGCCAGACTAGCGGGGGGAAAATCGAGACCCAGTACTTC
j_gene: TRBJ2-1; v_gene: TRBV12-3/TRBV12-4; d_gene: .; CDR3aa: CASSLYDSNEQFF; CDR3nt: TGTGCCAGCAGTTTATATGACAGCAATGAGCAGTTCTTC
j_gene: TRBJ2-3; v_gene: TRBV3-1/TRBV3-2; d_gene: TRBD2; CDR3aa: CASSQVVGRGRTTDTQYF; CDR3nt: TGTGCCAGCAGCCAAGTGGTGGGGCGGGGGAGGACCACAGATACGCAGTATTTT
j_gene: TRBJ1-3; v_gene: TRBV3-1/TRBV3-2; d_gene: .; CDR3aa: CASSQLGKAPGNTIYF; CDR3nt: TGTGCCAGCAGCCAACTGGGCAAGGCACCTGGAAACACCATATATTTT
j_gene: TRBJ2-5; v_gene: TRBV7-2; d_gene: .; CDR3aa: CASSPRVTETQYF; CDR3nt: TGTGCCAGCAGCCCCAGGGTAACCGAGACCCAGTACTTC
j_gene: TRBJ2-1; v_gene: TRBV11-2; d_gene: TRBD2; CDR3aa: CASSSPTLAGGLGEQFF; CDR3nt: TGTGCCAGCAGCTCGCCTACACTAGCGGGGGGGCTCGGTGAGCAGTTCTTC